The clone carrying this T cell receptor (beta chain) appeared a single time. Its specificity is unknown. This entry belongs to a study of shared clonotypes between healthy human individuals. Findings and caveats of the study: Among a handful of donors, about 5% of naive CD4 clonotypes were found in common.

A CD45RA-negative memory subset and a CD45RA+ naive subset were separated from the CD4+ cells. CDR1 and CDR2 (germline): MNHEY, SVGAGI. V was shortened by 4 bases and J by 3 bases, with 12 bases between the two germline ends. CDR3 size: 14 residues. Sorted-subset replicate PCR reactions contained roughly 200 ng DNA, corresponding to about 30,000 T cell genomes. Clones were sequenced by immunoSEQ multiplex PCR, and TCRdb holds only the in-frame ones, with some missing. The table includes about 510,000 clones, 90% to 97% detected once. The TCR was taken from a woman under 40 in good health. The specimen was naive CD4+ T cells sorted from blood. The subset was: CD45RA+ positively selected. V and J are TRBV6-5 and TRBJ1-1; unclear D gene. CDR3 DNA: TGTGCCAGCAGTTCATCCGGGCCTTACACTGAAGCTTTCTTT. Its protein is CASSSSGPYTEAFF.